Below, 8 T cell receptor beta chains from the same sample are listed, as sequenced in a study of OX40 agonist ivuxolimab in advanced cancers. Libraries were made using the immunoSEQ multiplex PCR assay. TCRdb mirrors the immuneACCESS table, restricted to in-frame sequences. Some clones are absent from its copies; in checked studies, under half trace to an unresolved V gene, and the reason for the others is unknown. The sample table shows approximately 50,000 clones, and roughly 89% are seen once. The top ten hold roughly 0.6% of the sample. The sequences come from CD4+ or CD8+ T cells sorted from blood, collected in a trial of the OX40 agonist ivuxolimab. The receptors were gathered from an adult with an advanced solid tumor such as melanoma, head and neck, liver or kidney cancer.

The chain has TRBV6-5 and TRBJ2-7; TRBD1 is a possible D gene (6 bases). Per the germline V gene, CDR1 is MNHEY and CDR2 is SVGAGI. This CDR3 contains 15 residues. Trimming took 0 bases from V and 3 from J, leaving 12 bases between them. CDR3 amino acids: CASSYSQGPLYEQYF. CDR3 bases: TGTGCCAGCAGTTACTCTCAGGGGCCTCTCTACGAGCAGTACTTC.

V and J are TRBV18 and TRBJ2-5; D ambiguous. Germline CDR1 is KGHSH and CDR2 is LQKENI. Trimming shortened V by 0 bases and J by 7 bases, and 15 bases separated the two germline ends. The length of the CDR3 is 15 residues. The chain's CDR3 is CASSPPGQSKRTQYF. CDR3 nucleotides: TGTGCCAGCTCACCACCCGGGCAGTCCAAGAGGACCCAGTACTTC.

This clone was seen a few times. The V gene is TRBV28, the J gene TRBJ2-5, with TRBD2 as a possible D gene (5 bases). CDR1 and CDR2 (germline): MDHEN, SYDVKM. The V end was cut by 3 bases, the J end by 6 bases, with 14 bases between. This CDR3 region has 14 residues. This chain's CDR3 is CASSFFRGGKTQYF. In DNA, the CDR3 is TGTGCCAGCAGTTTTTTTCGGGGTGGAAAGACCCAGTACTTC.

This clone has a handful of counts. The rearrangement links TRBV19 to TRBJ1-5, with 9 bases that match TRBD1. There are 17 residues in the CDR3. CDR1 is LNHDA, CDR2 SQIVND, per germline (reference sequence). J lost 1 base, V lost 5 bases, and 9 bases had no gene match. The CDR3 is CASSVRDREGSNQPQHF. For the CDR3, the DNA is TGTGCCAGTAGTGTCCGGGACAGGGAAGGAAGCAATCAGCCCCAGCATTTT.

This chain uses TRBV6-5 with TRBJ1-4; D is perhaps TRBD1 (6 bases). CDR3 length: 14 amino acids. Germline V gives CDR1 MNHEY, CDR2 SVGAGI. The germline V and J ends were trimmed by 6 bases and 8 bases, with 16 bases remaining between them. CDR3 sequence reads: CASRRGGLEEKLFF. The DNA for the CDR3 is TGTGCCAGCAGGAGGGGGGGACTTGAAGAAAAACTGTTTTTT.

The rearrangement joins TRBV7-2 to TRBJ1-5; D not resolved. Trimming stripped 5 bases from V and 5 bases from J, with 7 bases between. The CDR3 is 12 amino acids. The germline V gene has CDR1 SGHTA and CDR2 FQGNSA. CDR3 nucleotide sequence: TGTGCCAGCAGCCCCCCGGATCAGCCCCAGCATTTT. It specifies CASSPPDQPQHF.

V gene TRBV18 combines with J gene TRBJ1-2, with D maybe TRBD1 (6 bases). V lost 3 bases and J 1 base, leaving 6 bases between the germline ends. Germline CDR1 is KGHSH and CDR2 is LQKENI. This CDR3 has 13 amino acids. The CDR3 DNA sequence: TGTGCCAGCTCACCGGACAGTAACTATGGCTACACCTTC. Translating gives CASSPDSNYGYTF.

The CDR3 region is CASSLSWPTPNEQYF. DNA of the CDR3: TGTGCCAGCAGCTTAAGTTGGCCCACACCCAACGAGCAGTACTTC. This chain joins TRBV13 and TRBJ2-7; D remains ambiguous. This CDR3 spans 15 amino acids. CDR1 PRHDT and CDR2 FYEKMQ come from the germline V gene (reference sequence). V was pared by 2 bases and J by 5 bases, with 16 bases between.